These 21 T cell receptor beta chains share one sample of origin, sequenced in a study of control samples from healthy donors and cancer patients. TCRdb's copy holds only in-frame clones and misses some; the assay was immunoSEQ multiplex PCR. This table has 50,000 to 55,000 clones, approximately 95% appearing once. Sample: blood. The receptor source for this set is a man in his thirties or forties in good health.

V gene TRBV9 combines with J gene TRBJ2-1; D gene ambiguous. Germline V gene sequence: CDR1 SGDLS, CDR2 YYNGEE. V gave up 4 bases and J gave up 0 bases, with 14 bases separating them. The CDR3 has 16 residues. CDR3 region: CASSPQGPSSYNEQFF. DNA of the CDR3: TGTGCCAGCAGCCCACAAGGACCAAGCTCCTACAATGAGCAGTTCTTC. The whole variable domain, filled in from reference TRBV9 and TRBJ2-1, reads DSGVTQTPKHLITATGQRVTLRCSPRSGDLSVYWYQQSLDQGLQFLIQYYNGEERAKGNILERFSAQQFPDLHSELNLSSLELGDSALYFCASSPQGPSSYNEQFFGPGTRLTVL.

Only one count was recorded for this clone. V usage is TRBV11-2 and J usage is TRBJ2-5; D is uncertain. Germline V gives CDR1 SGHAT, CDR2 FQNNGV. This CDR3 comprises 13 residues. The V gene lost 3 bases and the J gene lost 3 bases, with 8 bases spanning the gap. CDR3 sequence: CASSFRHEETQYF. CDR3 in DNA: TGTGCCAGCAGCTTCCGTCACGAAGAGACCCAGTACTTC.

This clone was seen more than once but under ten times. The chain uses TRBV3-1 (or the pseudogene TRBV3-2) and TRBJ1-6; D not resolved. The CDR3 contains 12 residues. Germline lookup yields CDR1 LGHDT and CDR2 YNNKEL (reference sequence). Trimming shortened V by 2 bases and J by 7 bases, and 3 bases separated the two germline ends. The CDR3 coding sequence is TGTGCCAGCAGCCAACCGAATTCACCCCTCCACTTT. Encoded protein: CASSQPNSPLHF.

In this sample, this clone turned up once. The rearrangement joins TRBV5-6 to TRBJ1-1; D might be TRBD1 (6 bases). V lost 0 bases and J lost 5, with 11 bases in between. The CDR3 length is 14 residues. Looked up from germline, CDR1 is SGHDT and CDR2 is YYEEEE. CDR3 sequence: CASSLGPQGTEAFF. CDR3 nucleotide sequence: TGTGCCAGCAGCTTGGGGCCTCAGGGGACTGAAGCTTTCTTT.

The J gene is TRBJ1-4, the V gene TRBV14; tentatively, D is TRBD1 (5 bases). Trimming left V 3 bases short and J 7 bases short, with 15 bases between. Germline CDR1 reads SGHDN; CDR2 reads FVKESK. The CDR3 totals 15 residues. The CDR3 region is CASSHYQGLGEKLFF. DNA of the CDR3: TGTGCCAGCAGCCACTATCAGGGATTGGGTGAAAAACTGTTTTTT.

The rearrangement uses TRBV19 and TRBJ2-3; D not resolved. CDR1 is LNHDA, CDR2 SQIVND, per germline (reference sequence). There are 13 residues in the CDR3. Trimming took 2 bases from V and 8 from J, leaving 11 bases between them. The CDR3 nucleotides are TGTGCCAGTAGTATATTGGCTAAGGGTACGCAGTATTTT. This translates into CASSILAKGTQYF. The full variable domain, in which reference TRBV19 and TRBJ2-3 provide the parts outside the CDR3, is DGGITQSPKYLFRKEGQNVTLSCEQNLNHDAMYWYRQDPGQGLRLIYYSQIVNDFQKGDIAEGYSVSREKKESFPLTVTSAQKNPTAFYLCASSILAKGTQYFGPGTRLTVL.

The chain joins TRBV7-2 to TRBJ1-6; D gene unclear. V lost 1 base and J 8 bases, leaving 9 bases between the germline ends. CDR3 length: 14 amino acids. Germline values: CDR1 SGHTA, CDR2 FQGNSA. The CDR3 nucleotides read TGTGCCAGCAGCTTAGTAGCGGGGTATTCACCCCTCCACTTT. It yields the protein CASSLVAGYSPLHF.

The gene calls are TRBV24-1 and TRBJ2-1, with 7 bases identical to TRBD2. There are 16 residues in the CDR3. The germline V gene has CDR1 KGHDR and CDR2 SFDVKD. With 2 bases clipped from V and 2 bases from J, the junction kept 5 bases outside the gene matches. In DNA form, the CDR3 reads TGTGCCACCAGTGATTCTCTAGCGGCAACCTACAATGAGCAGTTCTTC. Translating gives CATSDSLAATYNEQFF.

The rearrangement uses TRBV13 and TRBJ1-1, with D hard to call. V shed 3 bases and J shed 1 base, with 6 bases lying between them. Germline-derived CDR1 and CDR2 are PRHDT and FYEKMQ (reference sequence). CDR3 length: 13 amino acids. CDR3 DNA sequence: TGTGCCAGCAGCTTCCAGGAGAACACTGAAGCTTTCTTT. Translating it yields CASSFQENTEAFF.

The chain joins TRBV2 to TRBJ1-2, with D possibly matching TRBD1 (5 bases). CDR3 length: 12 residues. CDR1 is SNHLY and CDR2 is FYNNEI in the germline V gene. Trimming pared 6 bases from V and 6 bases from J, leaving 11 bases between. The CDR3: CASRGQGDGYTF. DNA for the CDR3: TGTGCCAGCAGAGGGCAGGGTGATGGCTACACCTTC.

The J gene is TRBJ2-2, the V gene TRBV19; TRBD2 might be the D (5 bases). Germline CDR1 LNHDA, CDR2 SQIVND (reference sequence). The CDR3 consists of 12 residues. Here the CDR3 reads CARWVEAGELFF. In nucleotides, the CDR3 is TGTGCACGATGGGTGGAGGCCGGGGAGCTGTTTTTT.

This clone was picked up one time. The chain combines TRBV7-6 with TRBJ2-5; TRBD1 agrees at 9 bases. J gave up 2 bases and V 1 base, and 5 bases lay outside the gene matches. Germline CDR1 SGHVS, CDR2 FNYEAQ. The CDR3 length is 16 residues. CDR3 residues: CASSLGTGAPQETQYF. Here the CDR3 DNA reads TGTGCCAGCAGCTTAGGGACAGGGGCCCCTCAAGAGACCCAGTACTTC.

The chain couples TRBV28 to TRBJ1-5; D is possibly TRBD1 (6 bases). This CDR3 is 13 amino acids long. CDR1 and CDR2 (germline): MDHEN, SYDVKM. Between the trimmed V and J ends, which lost 6 bases and 4 bases, there was a span of 10 bases. The CDR3 reads CASRMTGNQPQHF. The CDR3 DNA sequence: TGTGCCAGCAGGATGACAGGTAATCAGCCCCAGCATTTT.

This chain links TRBV27 with TRBJ2-1; TRBD2 aligns across 7 bases. The CDR3 is 16 amino acids. The V segment lost 6 bases and the J segment 9 bases; nucleotides outside the gene matches: 17. The germline V gene encodes CDR1 MNHEY and CDR2 SMNVEV (reference sequence). CDR3 amino acids: CASRIGVAGLKGEQFF. CDR3 in DNA: TGTGCCAGCAGAATTGGGGTAGCGGGTCTAAAAGGTGAGCAGTTCTTC.

This chain uses TRBV18 with TRBJ1-4; tentative D call: TRBD1 (5 bases). This CDR3 has 15 amino acids. CDR1 and CDR2 from the germline V gene are KGHSH and LQKENI. The V end lost 0 bases, the J end lost 4 bases, and 9 bases lay between the germline ends. CDR3 loop: CASSPPGTVNEKLFF. CDR3 bases: TGTGCCAGCTCACCACCTGGGACCGTTAATGAAAAACTGTTTTTT. Full variable domain (rest looked up from reference TRBV18 and TRBJ1-4): NAGVMQNPRHLVRRRGQEARLRCSPMKGHSHVYWYRQLPEEGLKFMVYLQKENIIDESGMPKERFSAEFPKEGPSILRIQQVVRGDSAAYFCASSPPGTVNEKLFFGSGTQLSVL.

J is TRBJ1-4 and V is TRBV5-5, with TRBD1 as a possible D gene (6 bases). Trimming removed 7 bases at V and 6 bases at J, with 16 bases between. This CDR3 has 14 amino acids. CDR1 and CDR2 (germline): SGHKS, YYEKEE (reference sequence). The CDR3 region is CASALTGSDEKLFF. The CDR3 region has the DNA TGTGCCAGCGCGCTTACAGGGTCGGATGAAAAACTGTTTTTT. Full variable domain (remainder filled in from reference TRBV5-5 and TRBJ1-4): DAGVTQSPTHLIKTRGQQVTLRCSPISGHKSVSWYQQVLGQGPQFIFQYYEKEERGRGNFPDRFSARQFPNYSSELNVNALLLGDSALYLCASALTGSDEKLFFGSGTQLSVL.

This clone turned up a few times. The gene calls are TRBV19 and TRBJ1-2; unclear D gene. Germline V lookup: CDR1 LNHDA, CDR2 SQIVND (reference sequence). The CDR3 sequence is 13 residues long. V was clipped by 6 bases and J by 4 bases, with 12 bases between them. CDR3 region: CASRAGLSYGYTF. Here the CDR3 DNA reads TGTGCCAGTAGAGCAGGCCTCTCCTATGGCTACACCTTC.

V gene TRBV5-4 combines with J gene TRBJ1-2, with TRBD1 matching over 8 bases. Germline lookup yields CDR1 SGHNT and CDR2 YYREEE (reference sequence). The length of the CDR3 is 15 residues. Germline trimming cut 0 bases from V and 5 bases from J; bases unmatched to any gene: 6. The CDR3 region is CASSLGPDREYGYTF. The CDR3 coding sequence is TGTGCCAGCAGCTTGGGCCCGGACAGGGAATATGGCTACACCTTC. Supplemented by reference TRBV5-4 and TRBJ1-2, the full variable domain reads ETGVTQSPTHLIKTRGQQVTLRCSSQSGHNTVSWYQQALGQGPQFIFQYYREEENGRGNFPPRFSGLQFPNYSSELNVNALELDDSALYLCASSLGPDREYGYTFGSGTRLTVV.

This chain links TRBV13 with TRBJ1-3, with 9 bases that match TRBD1. The germline V gene has CDR1 PRHDT and CDR2 FYEKMQ (reference sequence). Trimming cost V 5 bases and J 2 bases; bases outside gene matches: 10. The CDR3 loop spans 17 amino acids. CDR3 residues: CASSPRGTGSTGNTIYF. In nucleotides, the CDR3 is TGTGCCAGCAGCCCCCGGGGGACAGGGAGTACTGGAAACACCATATATTTT.

The J gene is TRBJ2-2, the V gene TRBV9, with 7 bases matching TRBD1. The J segment lost 8 bases and the V segment lost 3 bases, leaving 4 bases of the junction unmatched. The CDR3 covers 13 residues. CDR1 is SGDLS and CDR2 is YYNGEE in the germline V gene. The CDR3 sequence: CASSGQGPGELFF. CDR3 coding DNA: TGTGCCAGCAGCGGACAGGGTCCAGGGGAGCTGTTTTTT.

The gene calls are TRBV7-9 and TRBJ2-2; no firm D call. The CDR3 is 12 residues long. Germline assignment: CDR1 SEHNR and CDR2 FQNEAQ (reference sequence). Trimming removed 6 bases at V and 1 base at J, with 3 bases between. The CDR3 protein is CASRRNTGELFF. Here the CDR3 DNA reads TGTGCCAGCAGGAGGAACACCGGGGAGCTGTTTTTT.